The rows below give T cell receptor beta chains drawn from one sample of a study of T cell changes during pregnancy in multiple sclerosis. Libraries were prepared by immunoSEQ multiplex PCR; TCRdb keeps only in-frame clonotypes and omits some of them. The table lists under 70,000 clones, around 90% of them singletons. The sequencing used peripheral blood, collected in the third trimester of pregnancy. These receptors were obtained from a female donor in good health, enrolled as a control in a pregnancy study. Each CDR3 is given without its conserved first and last residue. The order of the fields is CDR3 length, J gene, V gene, CDR3 protein.

CDR3 length: 12; J gene: TRBJ2-7; V gene: TRBV7-9; CDR3 protein: ASSLGPGEGEQY
CDR3 length: 10; J gene: TRBJ2-2; V gene: TRBV18; CDR3 protein: ASSSGTGELF
CDR3 length: 11; J gene: TRBJ1-1; V gene: TRBV12-5; CDR3 protein: ASTLEPNTEAF
CDR3 length: 14; J gene: TRBJ2-5; V gene: TRBV2; CDR3 protein: ASSEALRGYAETQY
CDR3 length: 13; J gene: TRBJ1-3; V gene: TRBV28; CDR3 protein: ASRVGLLSGNTIY
CDR3 length: 11; J gene: TRBJ2-3; V gene: TRBV9; CDR3 protein: ASSLDGGKTQY
CDR3 length: 12; J gene: TRBJ1-5; V gene: TRBV5-1; CDR3 protein: ASSPGQGNQPQH
CDR3 length: 12; J gene: TRBJ2-7; V gene: TRBV7-8; CDR3 protein: ASSLRRGNYEQY
CDR3 length: 12; J gene: TRBJ1-5; V gene: TRBV19; CDR3 protein: ASSLTAINQPQH
CDR3 length: 13; J gene: TRBJ2-1; V gene: TRBV5-4; CDR3 protein: ASSLGLAGGDEQF
CDR3 length: 14; J gene: TRBJ2-2; V gene: TRBV18; CDR3 protein: ASSPPAQGNTGELF
CDR3 length: 16; J gene: TRBJ2-2; V gene: TRBV4-3; CDR3 protein: ASSQEGGPGGVAGELF
CDR3 length: 9; J gene: TRBJ1-5; V gene: TRBV6-1; CDR3 protein: ASNSNQPQH
CDR3 length: 14; J gene: TRBJ2-3; V gene: TRBV9; CDR3 protein: ASSAGLRRSTDTQY
CDR3 length: 15; J gene: TRBJ1-6; V gene: TRBV19; CDR3 protein: ASTDFTGSSYNSPLH
CDR3 length: 13; J gene: TRBJ2-4; V gene: TRBV7-9; CDR3 protein: ASSPDERPKNIQY
CDR3 length: 11; J gene: TRBJ2-5; V gene: TRBV11-3; CDR3 protein: ASSLEGGKTQY
CDR3 length: 15; J gene: TRBJ1-4; V gene: TRBV7-2; CDR3 protein: ASSITGTGVTNEKLF
CDR3 length: 10; J gene: TRBJ1-2; V gene: TRBV2; CDR3 protein: ASSDYGDGYT
CDR3 length: 10; J gene: TRBJ1-1; V gene: TRBV5-1; CDR3 protein: ASSSDRGEAF
CDR3 length: 17; J gene: TRBJ2-3; V gene: TRBV5-1; CDR3 protein: ASSLEGSSGRWGTDTQY
CDR3 length: 13; J gene: TRBJ2-1; V gene: TRBV18; CDR3 protein: ASSPGLAGTFGQF
CDR3 length: 11; J gene: TRBJ1-5; V gene: TRBV29-1; CDR3 protein: SVGDISNQPQH
CDR3 length: 12; J gene: TRBJ2-3; V gene: TRBV11-2; CDR3 protein: ASSFISGTGEQY
CDR3 length: 11; J gene: TRBJ1-2; V gene: TRBV27; CDR3 protein: ASSWEGRSGYT
CDR3 length: 13; J gene: TRBJ1-5; V gene: TRBV6-1; CDR3 protein: ASRDTGAGNQPQH
CDR3 length: 13; J gene: TRBJ1-1; V gene: TRBV5-8; CDR3 protein: ASSSRGAGGTEAF
CDR3 length: 14; J gene: TRBJ2-5; V gene: TRBV25-1; CDR3 protein: ASSESHSGVGETQY
CDR3 length: 12; J gene: TRBJ1-2; V gene: TRBV18; CDR3 protein: ASSPLDRGGGYT
CDR3 length: 10; J gene: TRBJ2-2; V gene: TRBV29-1; CDR3 protein: SGTSGTGELF